These T cell receptor beta chains were read from a single sample in a study. TCRdb re-derived calls from the 5' RACE reads in MiXCR, one entry per CDR3 protein. The top ten clones hold 12% of a sample with about 6,200 distinct CDR3 sequences, around three fifths of them seen once. The sequencing input was naive CD4+ T cells sorted from blood. The receptors stem from a female donor with breast cancer. The CDR3 runs from the conserved cysteine through the conserved F or W.

V	J	CDR3
TRBV20-1	TRBJ2-5	CSARGQNRQETQYF
TRBV20-1	TRBJ2-1	CSALRGGRNEQFF
TRBV4-3	TRBJ2-2	CASSQEQGMTTGELFF
TRBV20-1	TRBJ1-6	CSARRTGTGNSPLHF
TRBV27	TRBJ2-1	CASSLYAGVVYNEQFF
TRBV20-1	TRBJ2-3	CSAPGQGLLDTQYF
TRBV5-6	TRBJ1-5	CASSQKNQPQHF
TRBV10-3	TRBJ2-3	CAISEWLAGNTDTQYF
TRBV5-1	TRBJ1-2	CASSLGRASTNYGYTF
TRBV7-9	TRBJ1-1	CASSLGQLNTEAFF
TRBV18	TRBJ2-5	CASSPGTGDETQYF
TRBV28	TRBJ2-5	CASSLHTGLAAMETQYF
TRBV20-1	TRBJ1-6	CSARDPKGATVSPLHF
TRBV6-6	TRBJ2-2	CASSYSPSPGELFF
TRBV20-1	TRBJ1-5	CSARGGPGEPQHF
TRBV20-1	TRBJ1-2	CSATMTGGYGYTF
TRBV7-2	TRBJ2-1	CASSRRAGGYNEQFF
TRBV11-1	TRBJ1-5	CASSPRTGPQPQHF
TRBV20-1	TRBJ2-1	CSTPGLGGYNEQFF
TRBV9	TRBJ1-5	CASSQPSLGPQPQHF
TRBV4-2	TRBJ2-1	CASSLLLADDEQFF
TRBV20-1	TRBJ2-3	CSARDLAQASTDTQYF
TRBV13	TRBJ1-6	CASSLRQGSSPLHF
TRBV18	TRBJ2-7	CASSPQTTNEQYF
TRBV6-5	TRBJ2-1	CASRPSTGSLQFF
TRBV20-1	TRBJ1-2	CSARDRVGRYGYTF
TRBV29-1	TRBJ2-3	CSVDRGDTQYF
TRBV29-1	TRBJ1-2	CSAEYQGMESNGYTF
TRBV7-2	TRBJ2-5	CASSRDQQETQYF
TRBV7-6	TRBJ2-2	CASSLRESTGELFF
TRBV7-9	TRBJ2-3	CASSLMRLAITDTQYF
TRBV20-1	TRBJ2-3	CSAIPVPTSTDTQYF
TRBV12-3/TRBV12-4	TRBJ2-7	CASSLSSSGRFEQYF
TRBV20-1	TRBJ2-5	CSARGPTSLRQYF
TRBV20-1	TRBJ2-1	CSARPASGTYNEQFF